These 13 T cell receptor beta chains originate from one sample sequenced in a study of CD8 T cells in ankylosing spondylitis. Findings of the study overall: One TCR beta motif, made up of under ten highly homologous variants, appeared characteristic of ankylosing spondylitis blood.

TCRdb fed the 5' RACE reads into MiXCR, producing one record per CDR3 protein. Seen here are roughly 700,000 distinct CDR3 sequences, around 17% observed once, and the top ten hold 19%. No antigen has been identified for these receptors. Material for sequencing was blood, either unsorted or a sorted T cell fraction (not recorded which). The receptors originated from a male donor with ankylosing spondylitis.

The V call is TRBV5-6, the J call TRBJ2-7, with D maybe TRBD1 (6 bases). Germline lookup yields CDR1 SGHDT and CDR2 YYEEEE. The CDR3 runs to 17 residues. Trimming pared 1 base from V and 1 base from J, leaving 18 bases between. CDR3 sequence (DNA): TGTGCCAGCAGCTTGTGGGGGCACTTCGAATCTTCCTACGAGCAGTACTTC. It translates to CASSLWGHFESSYEQYF.

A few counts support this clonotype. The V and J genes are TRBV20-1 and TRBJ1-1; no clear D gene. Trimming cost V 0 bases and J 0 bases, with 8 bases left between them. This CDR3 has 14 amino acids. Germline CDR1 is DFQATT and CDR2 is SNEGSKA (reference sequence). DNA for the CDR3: TGCAGTGCTAGAGATAGGGTCATGAACACTGAAGCTTTCTTT. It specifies CSARDRVMNTEAFF.

CDR3 DNA: TGCGCCAGCAGCGTTGACACCACAGATACGCAGTATTTT. Amino acid sequence: CASSVDTTDTQYF. This chain uses TRBV5-1 with TRBJ2-3; D remains ambiguous. The germline CDR1 and CDR2 sequences are SGHRS and YFSETQ. Trimming removed 4 bases from V and 2 bases from J, with 8 bases in between. The CDR3 has 13 amino acids.

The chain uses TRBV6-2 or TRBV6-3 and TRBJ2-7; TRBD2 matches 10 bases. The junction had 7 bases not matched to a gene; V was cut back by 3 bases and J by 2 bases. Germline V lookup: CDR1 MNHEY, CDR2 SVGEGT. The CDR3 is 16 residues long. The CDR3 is CASSYSSGSPAYEQYF. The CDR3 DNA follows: TGTGCCAGCAGTTATTCTAGCGGGAGCCCAGCCTACGAGCAGTACTTC.

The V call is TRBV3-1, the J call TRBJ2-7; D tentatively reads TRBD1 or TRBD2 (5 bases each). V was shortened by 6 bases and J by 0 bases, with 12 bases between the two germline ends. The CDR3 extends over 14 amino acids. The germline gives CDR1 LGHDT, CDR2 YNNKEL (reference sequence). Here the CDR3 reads CASRMAGSSYEQYF. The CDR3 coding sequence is TGTGCCAGCAGGATGGCAGGGAGCTCCTACGAGCAGTACTTC.

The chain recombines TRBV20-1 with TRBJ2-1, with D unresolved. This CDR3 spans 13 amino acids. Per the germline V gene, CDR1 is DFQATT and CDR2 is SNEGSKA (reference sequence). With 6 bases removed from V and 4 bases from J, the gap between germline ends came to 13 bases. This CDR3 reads CSAADGLYNEQFF. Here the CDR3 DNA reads TGCAGTGCCGCGGACGGGCTGTACAATGAGCAGTTCTTC.

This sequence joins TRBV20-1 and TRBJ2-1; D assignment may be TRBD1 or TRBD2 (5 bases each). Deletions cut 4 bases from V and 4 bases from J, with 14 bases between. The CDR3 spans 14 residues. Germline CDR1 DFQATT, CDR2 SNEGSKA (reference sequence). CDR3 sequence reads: CSATRQTGYNEQFF. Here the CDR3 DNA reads TGCAGTGCTACTCGACAGACGGGGTACAATGAGCAGTTCTTC.

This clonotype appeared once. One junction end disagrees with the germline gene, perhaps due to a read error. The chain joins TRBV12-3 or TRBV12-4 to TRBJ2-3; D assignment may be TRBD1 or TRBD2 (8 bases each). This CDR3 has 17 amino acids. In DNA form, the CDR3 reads TGTACCAGCAGTCACGACCCCGCAGGGGGCGGGGGGAGTACGCAGTATTTT. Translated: CTSSHDPAGGGGSTQYF.

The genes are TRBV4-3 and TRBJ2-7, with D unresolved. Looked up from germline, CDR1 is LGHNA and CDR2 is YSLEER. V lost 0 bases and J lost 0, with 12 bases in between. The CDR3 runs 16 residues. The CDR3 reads CASSQDFTESSYEQYF. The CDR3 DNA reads TGCGCCAGCAGCCAAGATTTTACGGAAAGCTCCTACGAGCAGTACTTC.

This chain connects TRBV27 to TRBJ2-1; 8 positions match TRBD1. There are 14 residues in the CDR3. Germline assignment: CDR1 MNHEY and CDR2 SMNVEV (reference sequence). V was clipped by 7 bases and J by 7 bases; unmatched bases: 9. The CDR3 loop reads CASTLTGESNEQFF. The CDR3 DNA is TGTGCCAGCACCCTGACAGGGGAGTCGAATGAGCAGTTCTTC.

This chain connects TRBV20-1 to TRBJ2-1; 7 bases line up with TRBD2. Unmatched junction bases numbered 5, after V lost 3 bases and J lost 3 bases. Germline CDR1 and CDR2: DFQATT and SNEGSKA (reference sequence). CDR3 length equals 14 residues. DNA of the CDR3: TGCAGTGCTAGGGCCACTAGCGACTACAATGAGCAGTTCTTC. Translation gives CSARATSDYNEQFF.

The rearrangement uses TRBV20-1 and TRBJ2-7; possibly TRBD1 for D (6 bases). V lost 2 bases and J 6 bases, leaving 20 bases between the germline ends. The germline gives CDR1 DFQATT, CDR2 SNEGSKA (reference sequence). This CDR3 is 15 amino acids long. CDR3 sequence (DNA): TGCAGTGCTAGAACACCACAGGGTTCGGGAAGCGAGCAGTACTTC. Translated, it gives CSARTPQGSGSEQYF.

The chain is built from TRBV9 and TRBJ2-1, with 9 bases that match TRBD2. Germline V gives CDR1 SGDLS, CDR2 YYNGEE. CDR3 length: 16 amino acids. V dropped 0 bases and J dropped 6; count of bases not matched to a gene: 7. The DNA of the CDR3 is TGTGCCAGCAGCGTAGGCGGGGGGGCGAGCTCCAATGAGCAGTTCTTC. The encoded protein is CASSVGGGASSNEQFF.